These 4 T cell receptor beta chains share one sample of origin, sequenced in a study of T cell changes during pregnancy in multiple sclerosis. The data were produced by immunoSEQ multiplex PCR, yet TCRdb's version contains in-frame clones alone and is incomplete. Of 30,000 to 35,000 clones in the sample, 90% were seen once. The specimen comprised CD4+ T cells from peripheral blood mononuclear cells, sampled in the third trimester of pregnancy. These receptors all come from a female donor in good health, enrolled as a control in a pregnancy study.

This clone was counted only a few times. The genes are TRBV6-1 and TRBJ1-2; D ambiguous. CDR3 length: 12 residues. Germline CDR1 and CDR2: MNHNS and SASEGT. V shed 11 bases and J shed 5 bases, with 15 bases lying between them. As DNA, the CDR3 is TGTGCCGGAAGGAAGACGGGATATGGCTACACCTTC. It translates to CAGRKTGYGYTF.

The rearrangement joins TRBV7-7 to TRBJ2-2; 10 nucleotides match TRBD1. V shed 3 bases, J shed 6 bases, and the junction held 4 bases outside the gene matches. CDR3 length: 15 residues. CDR1 is SSHAT, CDR2 FNYEAQ, per germline (reference sequence). The CDR3 is CASSLGTGVSGELFF. Written as DNA, the CDR3 is TGTGCCAGCAGCTTGGGGACAGGGGTTTCCGGGGAGCTGTTTTTT.

The CDR3 coding sequence is TGTGCCAGCAGCCGCTCGGGACAAAGCTATGGCTACACCTTC. Encoded protein: CASSRSGQSYGYTF. This chain connects TRBV5-6 to TRBJ1-2, with a possible D match to TRBD1 (6 bases). Trimming cost V 4 bases and J 4 bases, with 14 bases left between them. This CDR3 is 14 amino acids long. The V gene's germline CDR1 is SGHDT and CDR2 YYEEEE.

The CDR3 DNA follows: TGTGCCAGCAGCGGAAGCGGCCGGATCGGGACAGCAAACCTATATGGCTACACCTTC. Its translation is CASSGSGRIGTANLYGYTF. This chain joins TRBV9 and TRBJ1-2; 7 positions match TRBD1. The CDR3 contains 19 residues. V was clipped by 3 bases and J by 5 bases; unmatched bases: 22. Germline V gene lookup returns CDR1 SGDLS and CDR2 YYNGEE.